Each of the 18 T cell receptor beta chains below was sequenced from the same sample in a study of shared clonotypes between healthy human individuals. Sequencing was performed with immunoSEQ multiplex PCR; in TCRdb, only in-frame clones are kept and a portion is missing. The table records about 490,000 clones, less than 80% of them present only once. The sequencing input was PBMCs. Source of these receptors: a middle-aged woman in good health. Some clones in this sample may be carry-over from other donors' samples.

This clone is labeled as medium-sized. Other DNA sequences within the sample encode an identical CDR3. V and J are TRBV28 and TRBJ2-1, with unresolved D. Germline V lookup: CDR1 MDHEN, CDR2 SYDVKM. This CDR3 region has 14 residues. V lost 6 bases and J 0 bases, leaving 9 bases between the germline ends. CDR3 region: CASRSRSSYNEQFF. The DNA for the CDR3 is TGTGCCAGCAGGTCGAGGAGCTCCTACAATGAGCAGTTCTTC.

This chain joins TRBV28 and TRBJ1-2; 10 positions match TRBD1. In germline, CDR1 is MDHEN, CDR2 SYDVKM. The CDR3 extends over 17 amino acids. Trimming at V came to 1 base and at J to 4 bases, leaving 9 bases not matched to a gene. The CDR3 DNA reads as TGTGCCAGCAGTTTATCCTTGACAGGGGGCATGGGCTATGGCTACACCTTC. Encoded protein: CASSLSLTGGMGYGYTF.

The chain uses TRBV2 and TRBJ1-1, with D unresolved. The CDR3 spans 13 residues. The V and J ends lost 0 bases and 7 bases respectively, with 9 bases between them. CDR1 is SNHLY, CDR2 FYNNEI, per germline. The CDR3 reads CASSEAPVGEAFF. The CDR3 bases are TGTGCCAGCAGTGAAGCGCCGGTTGGTGAAGCTTTCTTT.

This clone was seen a handful of times. The chain couples TRBV2 to TRBJ1-5, with D maybe TRBD1 (6 bases). The germline V and J ends were trimmed by 3 bases and 0 bases, with 12 bases remaining between them. This CDR3 has 16 residues. Germline-derived CDR1 and CDR2 are SNHLY and FYNNEI. CDR3 region: CASSDDGGYSNQPQHF. CDR3 bases: TGTGCCAGCAGTGATGATGGGGGCTATAGCAATCAGCCCCAGCATTTT. The variable domain in full, completed from reference TRBV2 and TRBJ1-5, reads EPEVTQTPSHQVTQMGQEVILRCVPISNHLYFYWYRQILGQKVEFLVSFYNNEISEKSEIFDDQFSVERPDGSNFTLKIRSTKLEDSAMYFCASSDDGGYSNQPQHFGDGTRLSIL.

The rearrangement uses TRBV5-8 and TRBJ2-6, with a tentative D call TRBD2 (6 bases). The CDR3 length is 16 residues. Germline V gives CDR1 SGHTS, CDR2 YDEGEE. V lost 0 bases to trimming and J lost 0 bases, with 7 bases between them. The CDR3 here is CASSLGGGSGANVLTF. The CDR3 DNA follows: TGTGCCAGCAGCTTGGGGGGAGGCTCTGGGGCCAACGTCCTGACTTTC.

V and J are TRBV15 and TRBJ1-2; possibly TRBD1 for D (6 bases). Germline V gives CDR1 LNHNV, CDR2 YYDKDF (reference sequence). V dropped 1 base and J dropped 4 bases, with 10 bases sitting between them. The CDR3 runs to 14 residues. In DNA, the CDR3 is TGTGCCACCAGCAGAGGGACAGACTCCTATGGCTACACCTTC. It encodes CATSRGTDSYGYTF.

This chain links TRBV6-5 with TRBJ2-3; the match to TRBD2 covers 8 bases. The CDR3 runs 13 residues. Germline assignment: CDR1 MNHEY and CDR2 SVGAGI. J gave up 1 base and V 6 bases, and 0 bases lay outside the gene matches. This CDR3 is CASRREGTDTQYF. In DNA, the CDR3 is TGTGCCAGCAGGCGGGAGGGCACAGATACGCAGTATTTT.

The chain has TRBV5-4 and TRBJ2-2; 10 bases match TRBD2. The CDR3 spans 19 residues. Looked up from germline, CDR1 is SGHNT and CDR2 is YYREEE (reference sequence). V lost 4 bases and J lost 7; bases outside the gene matches: 19. CDR3 amino acids: CASSPRGLAGEPRDGELFF. CDR3 bases: TGTGCCAGCAGCCCCAGGGGCCTAGCGGGGGAGCCTCGGGACGGGGAGCTGTTTTTT.

This sequence joins TRBV9 and TRBJ2-1; D may be TRBD1 or TRBD2 (6 bases each). The CDR3 contains 15 residues. Trimming pared 4 bases from V and 8 bases from J, leaving 19 bases between. Germline CDR1 and CDR2: SGDLS and YYNGEE. CDR3 loop: CASSTTRRGTYEQFF. CDR3 DNA: TGTGCCAGCAGCACGACTAGGAGGGGGACATATGAGCAGTTCTTC.

This clone was counted a single time. A much more abundant neighbour one base away suggests this may be a read error. The V call is TRBV30, the J call TRBJ2-4; 7 nucleotides line up with TRBD2. There are 14 residues in the CDR3. J lost 5 bases, V lost 7 bases, and 11 bases had no gene match. Germline loops: CDR1 GTSNPN, CDR2 SVGIG (reference sequence). CDR3 DNA: TGTGCCTCCGACGGGGGGACGTCGGAAAACATTCAGTACTTC. It encodes CASDGGTSENIQYF.

V is TRBV7-9 and J is TRBJ2-1, with TRBD2 identical over 12 bases. V shed 5 bases and J 7 bases; nucleotides not matched to a gene: 9. The CDR3 consists of 16 residues. Germline V gene data show CDR1 as SEHNR and CDR2 as FQNEAQ (reference sequence). The CDR3 nucleotides read TGTGCCAGCAGCCTCGCTAGCGGGAGGGGGGGGAATGAGCAGTTCTTC. Its translation: CASSLASGRGGNEQFF.

This clone occurred a few times. The V call is TRBV11-3, the J call TRBJ2-7; 8 nucleotides agree with TRBD1. The CDR3 is 15 amino acids. Trimming removed 5 bases from V and 2 bases from J; junction bases left unmatched: 8. Germline CDR1 SGHNT, CDR2 YENEEA. In DNA, the CDR3 is TGTGCCAGCAGCCCACGGACAGGGCGGCCCTACGAGCAGTACTTC. Translating gives CASSPRTGRPYEQYF.

This sequence joins TRBV2 and TRBJ2-7; D gene uncertain. V was cut by 4 bases and J by 9 bases, with 16 bases left in between. The CDR3 has 13 residues. Germline values: CDR1 SNHLY, CDR2 FYNNEI. The CDR3 nucleotides read TGTGCCAGCAGTGGAGAAGGGCCGGCGAGGCAGTACTTC. Encoded protein: CASSGEGPARQYF.

V and J are TRBV11-2 and TRBJ2-1, with D hard to call. Germline V gene lookup returns CDR1 SGHAT and CDR2 FQNNGV. V lost 1 base and J lost 8, with 3 bases in between. This CDR3 is 11 amino acids long. CDR3 in amino acids: CASSLVDEQFF. CDR3 sequence (DNA): TGTGCCAGCAGCTTAGTCGATGAGCAGTTCTTC.

The chain combines TRBV28 with TRBJ2-1, with a tentative D call TRBD2 (5 bases). V dropped 5 bases and J dropped 7 bases, with 18 bases sitting between them. CDR3 length: 15 residues. Germline values: CDR1 MDHEN, CDR2 SYDVKM. Here the CDR3 DNA reads TGTGCCAGCAGTCCCATCGACCGGGATCTGAATGAGCAGTTCTTC. This codes for CASSPIDRDLNEQFF.

This chain links TRBV2 with TRBJ2-3; possibly TRBD2 for D (5 bases). The CDR3 runs to 15 residues. The V end was cut by 5 bases, the J end by 1 base, with 13 bases between. Germline CDR1 SNHLY, CDR2 FYNNEI. The CDR3 region has the DNA TGTGCCAGCAGTCCGCGGGCGGAAGGCACAGATACGCAGTATTTT. Protein: CASSPRAEGTDTQYF.

This clone was detected only once. This chain uses TRBV18 with TRBJ1-3, with 9 bases identical to TRBD1. CDR3 length: 16 residues. The V gene's germline CDR1 is KGHSH and CDR2 LQKENI. V dropped 1 base and J dropped 6; count of bases not matched to a gene: 7. The CDR3 protein is CASSPRGTGIANTIYF. For the CDR3, the DNA is TGTGCCAGCTCACCACGCGGGACAGGGATCGCAAACACCATATATTTT.

Only a few counts were recorded for this clone. Here the CDR3 DNA reads TGTGCCAGCAGCCCCAGGATCTCTGAAGCTTTCTTT. Protein sequence: CASSPRISEAFF. The chain uses TRBV7-2 and TRBJ1-1; no clear D gene. The CDR3 has 12 residues. Per germline, CDR1 SGHTA and CDR2 FQGNSA. V lost 5 bases and J 6 bases, leaving 10 bases between the germline ends. The full variable domain, its missing parts supplied by reference TRBV7-2 and TRBJ1-1, is GAGVSQSPSNKVTEKGKDVELRCDPISGHTALYWYRQSLGQGLEFLIYFQGNSAPDKSGLPSDRFSAERTGGSVSTLTIQRTQQEDSAVYLCASSPRISEAFFGQGTRLTVV.